This TCR beta chain was recorded in a study of T-cell memory formation after mild COVID-19 (dated by TCRdb to the early 2020s). Background on the whole study: TCR sequence clusters from the two donors were found to be largely donor specific. Two young, previously healthy adult volunteers made up the cohort, one male and one female. In a couple of donors, T-cell clones that expanded and contracted after mild COVID-19 were followed by sequencing TCRalpha and TCRbeta repertoires longitudinally. Study-level results and caveats: Contracting CD4+ clones appeared mostly in the CM and EM memory subsets, whereas CD8+ clones were enriched in EMRA. Only a couple of mild cases were covered in the study, and larger cohorts including severe cases with pre-infection samples were considered necessary. Balanced CD4/CD8 phenotypes were observed for clones contracting from day 15 to 85, whereas a bias towards CD4+ was observed for a second wave of clones expanding from day 15 to 37. Whether the second-wave clones peaking on day 37 were SARS-CoV-2 specific was not confirmed. Some responding clones were detected in pre-infection memory, which suggested that pre-existing cross-reactive memory T cells had joined the SARS-CoV-2 response.

This clonotype was detected only a few times. The specificity of this receptor is unknown. Base-call qualities are not available, and no considerably larger clone is one nucleotide away. TCRdb shows the sequencer as Illumina NovaSeq 6000. cDNA libraries for TCRalpha and TCRbeta were prepared by 5'RACE using constant-segment primers, with sample barcodes and unique molecular identifiers added. Trizol reagent was used to extract RNA from every sample. Libraries were amplified in two PCR steps, with a second sample barcode and Illumina TruSeq adapters added in the second step. Libraries were sequenced on an Illumina NovaSeq with 2 x 150 bp paired-end reads. Per the original workflow: The reads were demultiplexed and collapsed into UMI-guided consensus sequences using migec v1.2.7. With mixcr v2.1.11, UMI consensuses were aligned to TRA and TRB V and J templates and assembled into clonotypes. A clonotype was counted as expanded or contracted only if both edgeR and NoisET called the change significant, with noise models trained on biological replicates. edgeR calls used a false discovery rate-adjusted p below 0.01 and a log2 fold-change threshold of 1. As an exploratory analysis of dynamics, max-normalized trajectories of the 1000 most abundant clonotypes were examined by PCA with hierarchical clustering. Each responding clone was given a CD4 or CD8 phenotype based on the CD4+ and CD8+ repertoires, which had been sequenced separately. TCRdb redid the processing of the public reads, applying fastp at Q25 and MiXCR, and retained in-frame beta chains. Here each entry gathers all rows of one CDR3 protein and keeps the most common genes and DNA. The V and J calls reflect TCRdb's pipeline rather than the authors' work. A total of fewer than 200,000 distinct CDR3 sequences appear in this sample, about 18% of them only once. The ten largest clones capture more than 3% of the sample.

PBMCs were isolated by Ficoll-Paque density gradient centrifugation. The receptor was isolated from a man aged 18 to 29 who had mild COVID-19 (a few samples of this study predate the infection). The sample titles of this study are shuffled in the database, so cell type and time point are left out; the donor was told from shared clones. The sequenced sample consisted of PBMCs or a T cell subset sorted from them (not recorded which).

The bases are TGCAGTGCTAGCCCGACAGGAATTGAAAAACTGTTTTTT. It encodes CSASPTGIEKLFF. The V and J genes are TRBV20-1 and TRBJ1-4; tentative D gene TRBD1, with 6 bases matching. Measured from the cysteine to the phenylalanine, the CDR3 is 13 residues long. The entry retains the CDR3 DNA only, 39 bases that are in frame from base 1. V lost 3 bases and J lost 7 bases; the stretch between them is 12 bases long. The germline V gene (reference sequence) provides CDR1 DFQATT and CDR2 SNEGSKA.